This entry features one T cell receptor beta chain sequence. Its antigen is as yet unknown. The table came from immunoSEQ multiplex PCR; TCRdb's copy has only in-frame clones and leaves some out. The top ten hold around 0.3% of the sample, which has about 86,000 clones, less than 90% seen once. The data derive from a study of graft-versus-host responses after intestinal transplantation. On the study more broadly: Isolated intestinal, liver-intestinal, or multivisceral transplants were what recipients had. The recipients all started with anti-thymocyte globulin induction and then took tacrolimus and steroids for 3 to 4 years. The study, taken as a whole, reports: GvH clones occurred in recipient marrow; some first appeared in ileum or blood. Allografts carried high graft-versus-host to host-versus-graft clonal ratios in patients having graft-donor T cell macrochimerism.

This CDR3 has 14 residues. J is TRBJ1-5 and V is TRBV21-1; no check of the table's D call, TRBD1, against the DNA was made. TRBV21-1 is reported as a pseudogene. This receptor was taken from a human donor who was the organ donor for an intestinal transplant. The starting material was unstimulated CD4+ T cells sorted from spleen or lymph node cells, obtained before transplant. The CDR3 loop is CASTPGGSNQPQHF. The DNA of the CDR3 is TGTGCCAGCACCCCAGGGGGTAGCAATCAGCCCCAGCATTTT.